This TCR beta chain was sequenced in a study of siplizumab effects on memory and regulatory T cells. Assay: immunoSEQ multiplex PCR; the TCRdb copy retains only in-frame clones and omits some. The repertoire holds fewer than 100,000 clones, with about 93% as singletons. There are 15 residues in the CDR3. Germline CDR1 and CDR2: SGHDT and YYEEEE. V dropped 4 bases and J dropped 4; count of bases not matched to a gene: 8. Material for sequencing was non-Treg CD4+ T cells sorted from blood. The receptor comes from a human donor in good health. V usage is TRBV5-6 and J usage is TRBJ1-2, with 9 bases that match TRBD1. DNA of the CDR3: TGTGCCAGCAGCCCCACCGGGACAGGGATCTATGGCTACACCTTC. Translating it yields CASSPTGTGIYGYTF. Full variable domain (remainder filled in from reference TRBV5-6 and TRBJ1-2): DAGVTQSPTHLIKTRGQQVTLRCSPKSGHDTVSWYQQALGQGPQFIFQYYEEEERQRGNFPDRFSGHQFPNYSSELNVNALLLGDSALYLCASSPTGTGIYGYTFGSGTRLTVV.